This T cell receptor (beta chain) was obtained from a study of identical twins. Study outcomes and limitations: In drawing conclusions, the study used cross-sectional statistical analysis and did not follow the same donors.

This clonotype appeared many times. Its antigen is unknown. TCRdb recomputed calls from the 5' RACE reads with MiXCR, one row per CDR3 protein. The profile covers around 690,000 distinct CDR3 sequences, with 20% to 25% appearing a single time and 4% to 5.5% taken by the ten largest. Germline V gene sequence: CDR1 DFQATT, CDR2 SNEGSKA (reference sequence). The CDR3 is 13 residues long. V lost 2 bases to trimming and J lost 2 bases, with 10 bases between them. Separately, the same data were catalogued under a study of T cells expressing NK-cell markers.

The specimen was PBMCs. This sequence joins TRBV20-1 and TRBJ2-7, with unresolved D. This receptor was identified in a woman aged 18 to 35 in good health. CDR3 in DNA: TGCAGTGCTAGATTGAGCGACCCCTACGAGCAGTACTTC. It specifies CSARLSDPYEQYF.